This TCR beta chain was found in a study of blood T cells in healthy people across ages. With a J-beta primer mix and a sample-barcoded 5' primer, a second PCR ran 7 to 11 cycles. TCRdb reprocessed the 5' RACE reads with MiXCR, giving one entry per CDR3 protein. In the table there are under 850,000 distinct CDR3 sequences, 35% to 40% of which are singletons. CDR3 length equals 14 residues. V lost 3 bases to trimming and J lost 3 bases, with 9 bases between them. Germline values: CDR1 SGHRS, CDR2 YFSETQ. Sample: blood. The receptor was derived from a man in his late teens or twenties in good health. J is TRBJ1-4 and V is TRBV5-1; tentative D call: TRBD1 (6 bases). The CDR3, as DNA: TGCGCCAGCAGCTGGGCAGGGGCTAATGAAAAACTGTTTTTT. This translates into CASSWAGANEKLFF.